A single T cell receptor beta chain is shown here with its context. These data are taken from a study of blood T cell repertoires in COVID-19. The CDR3 runs 12 residues. Trimming took 5 bases from V and 14 from J, leaving 18 bases between them. Germline V gives CDR1 SGHTA, CDR2 FQGTGA. Profiling relied on immunoSEQ multiplex PCR, and the TCRdb table lists in-frame clones only, not all of them. Here the sample spans approximately 210,000 clones, approximately 80% being singletons. This clonotype was obtained from a man aged 35-49 years who had recovered from COVID-19. The chain employs TRBV7-3 and TRBJ1-2, with D possibly matching TRBD1 (6 bases). Sample: PBMCs or T cells enriched from blood (not recorded which). The chain's CDR3 is CASSPLGGAKTF. The CDR3 DNA reads TGTGCCAGCAGCCCCCTCGGGGGGGCTAAGACCTTC.